This T cell receptor (beta chain) is drawn from a study of blood T cell repertoires in COVID-19. Study-level background: Samples taken during acute and convalescent COVID-19 were collected in the United States, Italy and Spain.

The CDR3 spans 13 residues. Per germline, CDR1 LNHDA and CDR2 SQIVND (reference sequence). Trimming took 6 bases from V and 7 from J; bases not matched to a gene: 4. The protocol was immunoSEQ multiplex PCR, while the TCRdb copy is restricted to in-frame clones and leaves out a portion. Of 270,000 or so clones detected, about 86% appear once; the ten largest clones hold roughly 3.1%. Individuals drawn from 24 US areas were roughly 18 to 100 years old. Participants' reported clinical history set cohort assignment. Each recovered donor of Cohort 3 presented with two negative PCRs, clearance, or symptom resolution.

The sequence derives from a middle-aged man who had recovered from COVID-19. Sequences were obtained from PBMCs or T cells enriched from blood (not recorded which). V and J are TRBV19 and TRBJ1-5; TRBD1 matches 9 bases. The CDR3 region is CASSSDRGQPQHF. For the CDR3, the DNA is TGTGCCAGTAGCTCGGACAGGGGCCAGCCCCAGCATTTT.